Listed below are T cell receptor beta chains from one sample, sequenced in a study of cytomegalovirus exposure and HLA in healthy donors. Repertoires were generated with immunoSEQ multiplex PCR, while TCRdb's copy carries only in-frame clones and drops some. The sample lists approximately 170,000 clones, around four fifths occurring once. Sequenced: PBMCs. The receptors were gathered from a boy aged 2 to 10 in good health and CMV-seronegative. Both conserved end residues are part of each CDR3. Each record gives: J gene, D gene, clone size, V gene, CDR3 DNA, CDR3 protein. D genes are given only for firm matches. The size of a clone is reported for some rows only, either as once, few or many, or as a class for expanded clones.

>TRBJ2-4|.|.|TRBV7-2
TGTGCCAGCAGCTTATCGGGTGAGACTCAGTACTTC
CASSLSGETQYF
>TRBJ1-4|.|few|TRBV9
TGTGCCAGCAGCTCAAGGGGACTAGCTAATGAAAAACTGTTTTTT
CASSSRGLANEKLFF
>TRBJ2-7|TRBD2|.|TRBV30
TGTGCCTGGAGTGCGGGGGGGGAAAACTACGAGCAGTACTTC
CAWSAGGENYEQYF
>TRBJ2-2|TRBD1|.|TRBV5-1
TGCGCCAGCAGCTTGTTTATTGACAGGGGCAGCGGGGAGCTGTTTTTT
CASSLFIDRGSGELFF
>TRBJ2-2|.|.|TRBV6-1
TGTGCCAGCAGTCGGTTTACCGTGGAGCTGTTTTTT
CASSRFTVELFF
>TRBJ1-3|.|.|TRBV2
TGTGCCAGCAGTTCAGGGCCCTCTGGAAACACCATATATTTT
CASSSGPSGNTIYF
>TRBJ2-1|TRBD2|.|TRBV4-2
TGTGCCAGCAGCCAAGGCATCCGGGGGGACAATGAGCAGTTCTTC
CASSQGIRGDNEQFF
>TRBJ2-7|.|once|TRBV5-6
TGTGCCAGCAGCTTCGGACGGGACTCCTACGAGCAGTACTTC
CASSFGRDSYEQYF
>TRBJ2-6|TRBD1|.|TRBV19
TGTGCCAGTAGTAGGGACAGGGGGCTATCTGGGGCCAACGTCCTGACTTTC
CASSRDRGLSGANVLTF
>TRBJ1-1|TRBD1|.|TRBV13
TGTGCCAGCAGCTTAGCATCTTCCGGGACAGTGAACACTGAAGCTTTCTTT
CASSLASSGTVNTEAFF
>TRBJ2-2|.|.|TRBV7-7
TGTGCCAGCAGTGTCGACAGGAACACCGGGGAGCTGTTTTTT
CASSVDRNTGELFF
>TRBJ2-1|TRBD1|.|TRBV27
TGTGCCAGCAGTCTCAGACAGGGGTTCGACAATGAGCAGTTCTTC
CASSLRQGFDNEQFF
>TRBJ1-1|.|.|TRBV18
TGTGCCAGCTCACCAGGGACAAATCTGAACACTGAAGCTTTCTTT
CASSPGTNLNTEAFF
>TRBJ2-5|.|few|TRBV6-5
TGTGCCAGCAGTTACGGACAGGCGGGAGGAGGGGCCCAGTACTTC
CASSYGQAGGGAQYF
>TRBJ2-2|.|.|TRBV14
TGTGCCAGCAGCCAAAGAAACCCAGGAACCGGGGAGCTGTTTTTT
CASSQRNPGTGELFF
>TRBJ1-4|.|.|TRBV4-1
TGCGCCAGCAGCCCCAGCCACCTAGGGGGAATGGAAACTAATGAAAAACTGTTTTTT
CASSPSHLGGMETNEKLFF
>TRBJ2-7|.|.|TRBV27
TGTGCCAGCAGTTTACACCTAGCATACGAGCAGTACTTC
CASSLHLAYEQYF
>TRBJ1-1|.|.|TRBV9
TGTGCCAGCAGCGTTTTGGAGAACTTGAACACTGAAGCTTTCTTT
CASSVLENLNTEAFF
>TRBJ1-2|TRBD1|.|TRBV7-9
TGTGCCAGCAGTTTAGACAGGGGACCTGGCTACACCTTC
CASSLDRGPGYTF
>TRBJ2-6|TRBD1|.|TRBV4-3
TGCGCCAGCAGCCATTATGGGACAGGGCCCTCTGGGGCCAACGTCCTGACTTTC
CASSHYGTGPSGANVLTF